Listed below are T cell receptor beta chains from one sample, sequenced in a study of T cells in Graves' hyperthyroidism and ophthalmopathy. TCRdb reanalysed the multiplex PCR reads using MiXCR and keeps one entry per CDR3 protein. The sample lists a few hundred thousand distinct CDR3 sequences, approximately 14% seen once, with 25% to 35% in the top ten. The sequenced sample was blood. Receptors were obtained from a young woman with Graves' hyperthyroidism that later progressed to Graves' ophthalmopathy. CDR3s include the opening cysteine and the closing phenylalanine or tryptophan. A D gene is named only where the DNA matches it firmly. For some rows the clone size is stated as once, few or many, or as a class when expanded; others skip it.

d_call	v_call	clone_size	j_call	cdr3_aa	cdr3_nt
TRBD2	TRBV4-2	many	TRBJ2-1	CASSQDRSGSGADEQFF	TGTGCCAGCAGCCAAGATAGGAGCGGGAGCGGGGCCGATGAGCAGTTCTTC
-	TRBV5-6	many	TRBJ2-5	CASSLNQVWETQYF	TGTGCCAGCAGCTTGAACCAGGTCTGGGAGACCCAGTACTTC
-	TRBV5-1	-	TRBJ2-1	CASSLGGVYNEQFF	TGCGCCAGCAGCTTAGGCGGGGTCTACAATGAGCAGTTCTTC
TRBD2	TRBV2	many	TRBJ2-7	CASRASGSREQYF	TGTGCCAGCAGAGCTAGCGGGAGTAGGGAGCAGTACTTC
TRBD1	TRBV20-1	many	TRBJ1-2	CSARDRTGIDYGYTF	TGCAGTGCTAGAGATAGGACAGGGATCGACTATGGCTACACCTTC
-	TRBV19	-	TRBJ2-7	CASSMTRYEQYF	TGTGCCAGTAGTATGACCCGCTACGAGCAGTACTTC
-	TRBV6-1	-	TRBJ2-5	CASSEGVGQETQYF	TGTGCCAGCAGTGAGGGGGTGGGCCAAGAGACCCAGTACTTC
TRBD2	TRBV20-1	many	TRBJ2-3	CSAREAGTTTDTQYF	TGCAGTGCTAGAGAAGCGGGGACTACCACAGATACGCAGTATTTT
-	TRBV6-1	-	TRBJ1-2	CATVGNSGDGYTF	TGTGCCACAGTGGGAAATTCAGGGGATGGCTACACCTTC
-	TRBV29-1	-	TRBJ2-1	CSVEGGQGGEQFF	TGCAGCGTTGAAGGAGGGCAGGGAGGCGAGCAGTTCTTC
-	TRBV28	many	TRBJ1-2	CASGSFSGDMLLGYTF	TGTGCCAGCGGATCCTTTTCAGGGGACATGCTACTTGGCTACACCTTC
-	TRBV24-1	many	TRBJ2-3	CATSGRADTQYF	TGTGCCACCAGTGGGCGGGCGGATACGCAGTATTTT
TRBD2	TRBV7-8	few	TRBJ2-2	CASSLEPAGPGELFF	TGTGCCAGCAGCTTAGAGCCAGCGGGGCCCGGGGAGCTGTTTTTT
TRBD1	TRBV12-3/TRBV12-4	-	TRBJ2-3	CASSRQGPDTQYF	TGTGCCAGCAGTCGACAGGGTCCCGATACGCAGTATTTT
-	TRBV12-3/TRBV12-4	many	TRBJ2-6	CASSLVEGANVLTF	TGTGCCAGCAGTTTAGTGGAAGGGGCCAACGTCCTGACTTTC
-	TRBV7-2	-	TRBJ2-1	CANSKGTSSYNEQFF	TGTGCCAACAGCAAGGGAACGAGCTCCTACAATGAGCAGTTCTTC
-	TRBV6-1	many	TRBJ2-7	CASSGVGPHSYEQYF	TGTGCCAGCAGTGGGGTGGGTCCCCACTCCTACGAGCAGTACTTC
TRBD2	TRBV5-1	-	TRBJ2-7	CASSPGLAYELYF	TGCGCCAGCAGCCCTGGACTAGCCTACGAGCTGTACTTC
-	TRBV7-9	-	TRBJ2-1	CASGGRSSYNEQFF	TGTGCCAGCGGGGGTCGGTCCTCCTACAATGAGCAGTTCTTC